The rows below give T cell receptor beta chains drawn from one sample of a study of quantifying T cell responses using KT2 cells. Via MiXCR, TCRdb re-called the UMI-ligation and nested PCR reads, giving one row per CDR3 protein. Of approximately 60,000 distinct CDR3 sequences in the sample, roughly 12% were seen once. Source material: PBMCs spiked with cells of the T cell clone KT2. These receptor sequences come from a human donor. Each CDR3 is given with its conserved first and last residue. The D gene is left open where the match is weak. Size tells how often a clone was seen (once, few, many) or the class of an expanded clone, and some rows leave it out.

size	V	D	J	CDR3	DNA
.	TRBV20-1	.	TRBJ1-2	CSASKQSYYGYTF	TGCAGTGCTAGTAAACAGTCCTACTATGGCTACACCTTC
.	TRBV10-2	TRBD2	TRBJ2-3	CASSEAGGRVDTQYF	TGCGCCAGCAGTGAGGCGGGAGGGCGGGTAGATACGCAGTATTTT
few	TRBV18	TRBD1	TRBJ2-4	CASSPMQGENIQYF	TGTGCCAGCTCACCAATGCAGGGGGAAAACATTCAGTACTTC
few	TRBV4-1	TRBD1	TRBJ1-1	CASSSRDRGPMNTEAFF	TGCGCCAGCAGCAGCCGGGACAGGGGCCCGATGAACACTGAAGCTTTCTTT
few	TRBV10-3	.	TRBJ2-7	CAISESSYEQYF	TGTGCCATCAGTGAGTCGTCCTACGAGCAGTACTTC
.	TRBV20-1	.	TRBJ1-3	CSAGEVRAKSGNTIYF	TGCAGTGCGGGAGAGGTCCGCGCCAAGTCTGGAAACACCATATATTTT
.	TRBV4-3	.	TRBJ1-3	CASSQDRRVSGNTIYF	TGCGCCAGCAGCCAAGATAGGAGGGTCTCTGGAAACACCATATATTTT
medium-sized	TRBV7-3	.	TRBJ1-6	CASSLIERSPLHF	TGTGCCAGCAGCTTAATCGAACGCTCACCCCTCCACTTT
.	TRBV12-3/TRBV12-4	.	TRBJ1-5	CASSLEVGNQPQHF	TGTGCCAGCAGTTTAGAAGTAGGGAATCAGCCCCAGCATTTT
few	TRBV11-2	TRBD2	TRBJ2-1	CASSPPGGGNEQFF	TGTGCCAGCAGCCCACCGGGGGGGGGCAATGAGCAGTTCTTC
.	TRBV7-9	TRBD2	TRBJ2-3	CASRKTPSGASTDTQYF	TGTGCCAGCAGAAAGACACCTAGCGGGGCTAGCACAGATACGCAGTATTTT
many	TRBV29-1	.	TRBJ1-2	CSSDGNYGYTF	TGCAGCTCGGACGGAAACTATGGCTACACCTTC
many	TRBV7-9	.	TRBJ1-1	CASSPPRGGRKNTEAFF	TGTGCCAGCAGCCCCCCCCGGGGCGGCAGGAAGAACACTGAAGCTTTCTTT
few	TRBV5-1	TRBD1	TRBJ2-2	CASSLDGTGTGELFF	TGCGCCAGCAGCTTGGATGGGACAGGGACCGGGGAGCTGTTTTTT
.	TRBV12-3/TRBV12-4	TRBD1	TRBJ1-1	CASRRDRGPTEAFF	TGTGCCAGCAGAAGAGACAGGGGACCCACTGAAGCTTTCTTT
few	TRBV7-3	TRBD1	TRBJ1-4	CASSLLTGDEKLFF	TGTGCCAGCAGCTTACTTACAGGGGATGAAAAACTGTTTTTT
.	TRBV11-2	TRBD1	TRBJ2-3	CASSSPYRGLVTDTQYF	TGTGCCAGCAGCTCCCCGTACAGGGGGCTCGTTACAGATACGCAGTATTTT
.	TRBV3-1	.	TRBJ1-4	CASSQEGTDEKLFF	TGTGCCAGCAGCCAAGAAGGGACGGATGAAAAACTGTTTTTT
few	TRBV12-3/TRBV12-4	.	TRBJ2-2	CASSPTLNTGELFF	TGTGCCAGCAGTCCCACACTGAACACCGGGGAGCTGTTTTTT
.	TRBV30	.	TRBJ1-5	CAWQDSNQPQHF	TGTGCCTGGCAGGACAGTAATCAGCCCCAGCATTTT
many	TRBV7-8	.	TRBJ2-3	CASSYENTDTQYF	TGTGCCAGCAGCTACGAGAATACAGATACGCAGTATTTT
.	TRBV2	TRBD2	TRBJ2-5	CASSEVSGSFQYF	TGTGCCAGCAGTGAAGTTAGCGGGAGTTTCCAGTACTTC
many	TRBV29-1	TRBD1	TRBJ1-2	CSVEDRVDGYTF	TGCAGCGTGGAGGACAGGGTAGATGGCTACACCTTC
.	TRBV5-1	.	TRBJ2-5	CASTSSARVLGFKEETQYF	TGCGCCAGCACCTCCTCCGCCCGAGTTCTGGGATTTAAAGAAGAGACCCAGTACTTC
.	TRBV2	.	TRBJ2-7	CASSTDLGLPYEQYF	TGTGCCAGCAGTACAGACTTGGGGCTGCCGTACGAGCAGTACTTC
many	TRBV11-3	.	TRBJ2-1	CASSLRSSYNEQFF	TGTGCCAGCAGCTTAAGGAGTTCCTACAATGAGCAGTTCTTC
many	TRBV27	.	TRBJ2-2	CASSTALGTGELFF	TGTGCCAGCAGTACCGCCCTCGGTACCGGGGAGCTGTTTTTT
few	TRBV20-1	.	TRBJ2-2	CSLKGTANTGELFF	TGCAGCCTCAAGGGCACAGCGAACACCGGGGAGCTGTTTTTT
few	TRBV13	.	TRBJ1-4	CASSLSRLGEKLFF	TGTGCCAGCAGCCTTAGCCGGCTCGGAGAAAAACTGTTTTTT
few	TRBV7-2	.	TRBJ2-6	CASSSGDRAGANVLTF	TGTGCCAGCAGCTCGGGAGACAGGGCTGGGGCCAACGTCCTGACTTTC
.	TRBV7-2	.	TRBJ2-7	CASSLTSRNDYEQYF	TGTGCCAGCAGCTTGACTAGTCGTAATGATTACGAGCAGTACTTC
.	TRBV5-1	TRBD1	TRBJ1-6	CASSTGQGESPLHF	TGCGCCAGCAGCACCGGACAGGGGGAATCACCCCTCCACTTT
.	TRBV18	.	TRBJ1-5	CASSPGGHEPQHF	TGTGCCAGCTCACCAGGAGGCCATGAGCCCCAGCATTTT
.	TRBV12-3/TRBV12-4	.	TRBJ2-1	CASSRLLQEQFF	TGTGCCAGCAGTAGGTTATTGCAGGAGCAGTTCTTC
few	TRBV2	.	TRBJ1-2	CASKPSGSFDGYTF	TGTGCCAGCAAACCGTCCGGCTCATTCGATGGCTACACCTTC
.	TRBV6-1	.	TRBJ1-1	CASSKMRVSKGEAFF	TGTGCCAGCAGCAAAATGCGGGTAAGCAAAGGTGAAGCTTTCTTT
many	TRBV5-1	TRBD2	TRBJ2-7	CASSWTSGTIYEQYF	TGCGCCAGCAGCTGGACTAGCGGGACAATCTACGAGCAGTACTTC
few	TRBV3-1	.	TRBJ1-1	CASSVRRDTEAFF	TGTGCCAGCAGTGTAAGGCGGGACACTGAAGCTTTCTTT
many	TRBV20-1	.	TRBJ1-1	CSVRPTRGLPNTEAFF	TGCAGTGTTCGGCCCACGCGGGGGCTACCGAACACTGAAGCTTTCTTT